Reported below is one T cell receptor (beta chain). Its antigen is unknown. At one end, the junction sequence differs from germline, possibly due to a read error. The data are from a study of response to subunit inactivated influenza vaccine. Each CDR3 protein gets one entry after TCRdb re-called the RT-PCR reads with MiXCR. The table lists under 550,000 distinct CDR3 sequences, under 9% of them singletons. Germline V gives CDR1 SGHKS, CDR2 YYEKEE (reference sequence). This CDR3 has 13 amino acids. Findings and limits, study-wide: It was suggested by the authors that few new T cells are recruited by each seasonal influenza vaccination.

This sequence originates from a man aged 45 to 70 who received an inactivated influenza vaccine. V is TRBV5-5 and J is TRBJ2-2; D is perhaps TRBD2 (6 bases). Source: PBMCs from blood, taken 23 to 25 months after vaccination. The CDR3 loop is CASTLEGGGELFF. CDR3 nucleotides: TGTGCCAGCACCTTGGAGGGTGGCGGGGAGCTGTTTTTT. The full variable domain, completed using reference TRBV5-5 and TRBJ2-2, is DAGVTQSPTHLIKTRGQQVTLRCSPISGHKSVSWYQQVLGQGPQFIFQYYEKEERGRGNFPDRFSARQFPNYSSELNVNALLLGDSALYLCASTLEGGGELFFGEGSRLTVL.